This TCR beta chain originates from a study of regulatory T cells in long-lasting Graves disease (dated by TCRdb to about 2021). A note on the overall study: In the newly diagnosed Graves' disease group, patients had been taking antithyroid drugs for less than 3 months. Persistent Graves' disease patients were compared with newly diagnosed Graves' disease patients by peripheral blood TCR sequencing and RNA sequencing. The study was conducted in China and was registered as a clinical trial. TCR sequencing covered some 13 persistent and around 20 newly diagnosed Graves' disease patients, some 33 samples in total.

Broader findings and caveats from the paper: Because the primary lesion, thyroid tissue, could not be accessed, the study looked at peripheral blood alone. Sequencing and analysis were restricted to the TCR beta chain. Persistent Graves' disease patients showed lower TCR Shannon entropy and fewer highly expanded clones than newly diagnosed patients, suggesting clonal expansion. Persistent patients shared more public clonotypes among themselves (2,741) than newly diagnosed patients did (more than 950). Persistent disease showed preferential use of TRBV28, TRBJ1-2 and TRBJ2-5, whereas newly diagnosed disease favored TRBV20-1 and TRBJ2-1. The small sample size was acknowledged by the authors as a limitation that may reduce accuracy.

The CDR3 measures 14 amino acids from cysteine to phenylalanine. Left in the record is the CDR3 DNA by itself, 42 bases read in frame from the first base. CDR1 SGHAT and CDR2 FQNNGV are derived from the germline V gene. The germline ends are 9 bases apart after V is trimmed by 3 bases and J by 2 bases. This clonotype was seen more than once but under ten times. Its cognate antigen has yet to be identified. A read error is the likely source, as a far larger clone sits one nucleotide away. In the paper's terms, the time point label means: newly diagnosed GD, antithyroid drugs for less than 3 months. For both TCR sequencing and RNA sequencing, RNA was extracted from PBMCs in TRIzol. The diagnosis of Graves' disease followed American Thyroid Association guidelines. The patients came from an endocrinology department in Xi'an, China. Each patient gave about 8.1 milliliters of peripheral blood, collected in an EDTA anticoagulant tube. Ficoll Paque Plus density gradient separation was used to isolate PBMCs, and no further T cell sorting was performed. An Agilent 2100 Bioanalyzer and agarose gel were used to check RNA quality, while a NanoDrop 2000 measured RNA concentration.

Preparation of the library involved multiplex PCR. Instrument used: Illumina HiSeq 4000. CDR3 regions were amplified by Arm-PCR with iRepertoire HTBI primers to construct TCR beta libraries. PCR products were gel purified before sequencing. In the paper's pipeline: Gene usage analysis of CDR3 amino acid clonotypes relied on the roughly 60 TRBV and 13 to 15 TRBJ segments identified across samples. COPE and FqMerger were used to merge the filtered high-quality paired reads into contigs. BLAST was used to align contigs to IMGT TRBV, TRBD and TRBJ reference genes, with CDR3 defined following IMGT. Any clonotype with a frequency above 0.1% was classified as a highly expanded clone. Repertoire diversity was measured by Shannon entropy, and V-J evenness by the Gini coefficient. A clonotype found in more than one individual was treated as public. The public reads were run again by TCRdb, first through fastp at Q25 and then through MiXCR, and only productive beta chains were kept. Rows matching on CDR3 protein sequence are summarized as one entry with the most common DNA and genes. The authors' filters were not applied to this entry. Counted in this sample were under 300,000 distinct CDR3 sequences; around 21% of them appeared once. Approximately 15% of the sample rests with the top ten.

The specimen comprised peripheral blood mononuclear cells (PBMCs), sampled at new diagnosis, from a patient treated with antithyroid drugs. The sequence was collected from a female donor with Graves disease. The chain is encoded by TRBV11-2 joined to TRBJ2-3; a weak D assignment points to TRBD2 (6 bases agree). The nucleotides are TGTGCCAGCAGCTTGGGCGGGACCACAGATACGCAGTATTTT. Protein translation: CASSLGGTTDTQYF. With all but the CDR3 taken from the reference TRBV11-2 and TRBJ2-3 genes, the full variable domain is: EAGVAQSPRYKIIEKRQSVAFWCNPISGHATLYWYQQILGQGPKLLIQFQNNGVVDDSQLPKDRFSAERLKGVDSTLKIQPAKLEDSAVYLCASSLGGTTDTQYFGPGTRLTVL.